This is a list of T cell receptor beta chains from one sample in a study of blood T cell repertoires in COVID-19. Generated by immunoSEQ multiplex PCR, the TCRdb table keeps only in-frame clones and is missing some. The data contain about 200,000 clones, 85% to 90% of them singletons. The sample taken for sequencing was peripheral blood. These receptors came from a man between 18 and 29 years old with active or convalescent COVID-19. Both conserved end residues are part of each CDR3. D genes are given only for firm matches. Size values are once, few and many counts, or a class for expanded clones, and some rows have none.

v_call: TRBV4-3
clone_size: .
j_call: TRBJ2-3
d_call: .
cdr3_nt: TGCGCCAGCAGCCAAGGAACTAAGGGGTGGGTCGCAGATACGCAGTATTTT
cdr3_aa: CASSQGTKGWVADTQYF

v_call: TRBV6-6
clone_size: .
j_call: TRBJ2-7
d_call: .
cdr3_nt: TGTGCCAGCAGTTACTCGAGGTCCGGAACCTACGAGCAGTACTTC
cdr3_aa: CASSYSRSGTYEQYF

v_call: TRBV21-1
clone_size: .
j_call: TRBJ2-7
d_call: .
cdr3_nt: TGTGCCAGCAGCGACCGGGACAGCTTTGTATGCGAGCAGTACTTC
cdr3_aa: CASSDRDSFVCEQYF

v_call: TRBV15
clone_size: .
j_call: TRBJ2-7
d_call: .
cdr3_nt: TGTGCCACCAGCAGAGGAAATGGGAGAGAGAACCCCTACGAGCAGTACTTC
cdr3_aa: CATSRGNGRENPYEQYF

v_call: TRBV19
clone_size: .
j_call: TRBJ1-1
d_call: TRBD1
cdr3_nt: TGTGCCAGTAGTATCGATTCCGGGACAGGGGCTTTCTTT
cdr3_aa: CASSIDSGTGAFF

v_call: TRBV4-3
clone_size: .
j_call: TRBJ1-2
d_call: .
cdr3_nt: TGCGCCAGCAGCCCTGGCGGCTATGGCTACACCTTC
cdr3_aa: CASSPGGYGYTF

v_call: TRBV7-6
clone_size: .
j_call: TRBJ1-6
d_call: TRBD1
cdr3_nt: TGTGCCAGCAGCCCACAGGGGAGCTCCTATAATTCACCCCTCCACTTT
cdr3_aa: CASSPQGSSYNSPLHF

v_call: TRBV15
clone_size: .
j_call: TRBJ1-1
d_call: .
cdr3_nt: TGTGCCACCAGCAGCGGGGGGCAGAACACTGAAGCTTTCTTT
cdr3_aa: CATSSGGQNTEAFF

v_call: TRBV5-4
clone_size: .
j_call: TRBJ2-7
d_call: .
cdr3_nt: TGTGCCAGCGGCATCCAGGGTATAATCAGCCACGAGCAGTACTTC
cdr3_aa: CASGIQGIISHEQYF

v_call: TRBV4-1
clone_size: .
j_call: TRBJ2-2
d_call: .
cdr3_nt: TGCGCCAGCAGCCAAGTTCTACGACTAGAGGGAACCGGGGAGCTGTTTTTT
cdr3_aa: CASSQVLRLEGTGELFF

v_call: TRBV12-3/TRBV12-4
clone_size: few
j_call: TRBJ1-5
d_call: .
cdr3_nt: TGTGCCAGCAGTTTGAGCGGGTATCAGCCCCAGCATTTT
cdr3_aa: CASSLSGYQPQHF

v_call: TRBV3-1/TRBV3-2
clone_size: .
j_call: TRBJ2-7
d_call: TRBD1
cdr3_nt: TGTGCCAGCAGCCAGTACCTGGACAGGGCCTACGAGCAGTACTTC
cdr3_aa: CASSQYLDRAYEQYF

v_call: TRBV6-5
clone_size: .
j_call: TRBJ1-1
d_call: .
cdr3_nt: TGTGCCAGCAGTTCCCGGGGGGACAACACTGAAGCTTTCTTT
cdr3_aa: CASSSRGDNTEAFF

v_call: TRBV5-1
clone_size: .
j_call: TRBJ1-1
d_call: .
cdr3_nt: TGCGCCAGCAGCTTGGTGAGGGAGACTGAAGCTTTCTTT
cdr3_aa: CASSLVRETEAFF

v_call: TRBV10-3
clone_size: .
j_call: TRBJ2-3
d_call: TRBD2
cdr3_nt: TGTGCCATCAGCGATCGACTAGCCTATAGCACAGATACGCAGTATTTT
cdr3_aa: CAISDRLAYSTDTQYF

v_call: TRBV5-1
clone_size: .
j_call: TRBJ1-1
d_call: .
cdr3_nt: TGCGCCAGCAGCTTGTATCAGGGGAGGGTCACTGAAGCTTTCTTT
cdr3_aa: CASSLYQGRVTEAFF

v_call: TRBV2
clone_size: .
j_call: TRBJ1-2
d_call: .
cdr3_nt: TGTGCCAGCAGGTCTCTCGACGGGATCTATGGCTACACCTTC
cdr3_aa: CASRSLDGIYGYTF

v_call: TRBV7-2
clone_size: .
j_call: TRBJ1-6
d_call: .
cdr3_nt: TGTGCCAGCAGCATGCGGCCGGGGGGTTTTAATTCACCCCTCCACTTT
cdr3_aa: CASSMRPGGFNSPLHF